One and the same sample provided the 14 T cell receptor beta chains below, sequenced in a study of shared T cell receptors in the human thymus. Profiled with immunoSEQ multiplex PCR; TCRdb holds only in-frame clones, not every one. Seen here are 500,000 to 750,000 clones, roughly 90% observed once, and the top ten hold around 0.0099%. This same sample was also part of a study on human thymus T cells.

The sequenced material came from thymocytes. All receptors come from a boy less than two years old with a congenital heart defect.

The chain uses TRBV6-1 and TRBJ2-3, with 8 bases matching TRBD1. J lost 2 bases, V lost 6 bases, and 7 bases had no gene match. Germline V gene data show CDR1 as MNHNS and CDR2 as SASEGT. The CDR3 has 15 amino acids. In DNA form, the CDR3 reads TGTGCCAGCAGCTGGGACAGGTTTCACACAGATACGCAGTATTTT. Encoded protein: CASSWDRFHTDTQYF.

The chain combines TRBV29-1 with TRBJ2-6, with TRBD1 matching 9 bases. The CDR3 extends over 18 amino acids. Trimming removed 4 bases from V and 0 bases from J; junction bases left unmatched: 10. Germline CDR1 and CDR2: SQVTM and ANQGSEA. CDR3 in DNA: TGCAGCGTTGGCGGCCGGGGACAGGGAGACTCTGGGGCCAACGTCCTGACTTTC. This encodes CSVGGRGQGDSGANVLTF.

The rearrangement joins TRBV4-2 to TRBJ2-5; 7 bases agree with TRBD2. The CDR3 contains 17 residues. Germline-derived CDR1 and CDR2 are LGHNA and YNFKEQ. The V gene end was trimmed by 4 bases and the J gene end by 4 bases; junction bases not matched to a gene: 15. Here the CDR3 DNA reads TGTGCCAGCAGCCCCACCCCTAGCGGAGCCGGCGGAGAGACCCAGTACTTC. Its protein product is CASSPTPSGAGGETQYF.

V gene TRBV28 combines with J gene TRBJ2-1, with D perhaps matching TRBD2 (6 bases). CDR1 is MDHEN, CDR2 SYDVKM, per germline. V lost 6 bases, J lost 15 bases, and 18 bases lay in between. The CDR3 spans 12 residues. This CDR3 is CASRPPRGRPFF. In DNA, the CDR3 is TGTGCCAGCAGGCCCCCGAGAGGGAGGCCGTTCTTC.

This chain joins TRBV5-5 and TRBJ2-7; a weak D match, TRBD1 (5 bases). Germline CDR1 is SGHKS and CDR2 is YYEKEE (reference sequence). This CDR3 has 17 amino acids. Trimming cost V 0 bases and J 2 bases, with 18 bases left between them. The chain's CDR3 is CASSLVPLATDPYEQYF. CDR3 DNA: TGTGCCAGCAGCTTGGTTCCTCTCGCGACAGATCCCTACGAGCAGTACTTC.

In nucleotides, the CDR3 is TGTGCCAGCAGGAGGGAGGCGCTGAACACCGGGGAGCTGTTTTTT. It yields the protein CASRREALNTGELFF. The rearrangement uses TRBV5-5 and TRBJ2-2, with TRBD2 as a possible D gene (6 bases). Germline CDR1 and CDR2: SGHKS and YYEKEE (reference sequence). V gave up 5 bases and J gave up 1 base, with 12 bases separating them. CDR3 length: 15 amino acids.

This clone was counted a few times. This chain uses TRBV4-2 with TRBJ2-7, with 12 bases lining up with TRBD1. With V trimmed by 5 bases and J by 7 bases, 12 bases remained unmatched. The CDR3 is made up of 16 amino acids. Looked up from germline, CDR1 is LGHNA and CDR2 is YNFKEQ. CDR3 coding DNA: TGTGCCAGCAGCGCAGCCCCCGGGACAGGGGGCGAGGAGCAGTACTTC. Protein product: CASSAAPGTGGEEQYF.

J is TRBJ2-5 and V is TRBV4-2; 11 bases agree with TRBD1. The V gene's germline CDR1 is LGHNA and CDR2 YNFKEQ. Trimming at V came to 3 bases and at J to 0 bases, leaving 6 bases not matched to a gene. This CDR3 has 17 residues. The CDR3 protein is CASSHTGTGGYQETQYF. The CDR3 region has the DNA TGTGCCAGCAGCCACACCGGGACAGGGGGGTACCAAGAGACCCAGTACTTC.

The V call is TRBV27, the J call TRBJ2-7; 14 nucleotides align to TRBD2. Looked up from germline, CDR1 is MNHEY and CDR2 is SMNVEV (reference sequence). Trimming removed 4 bases from V and 7 bases from J; junction bases left unmatched: 6. The CDR3 is 15 residues long. CDR3 nucleotide sequence: TGTGCCAGCAGTTCTGGACTAGCGGGAGGACGGGAGCAGTACTTC. This translates into CASSSGLAGGREQYF.

CDR3 in amino acids: CASSDKEAGGSGRANTGELFF. The CDR3 bases are TGTGCCAGTAGTGACAAGGAGGCAGGGGGGAGCGGGAGGGCCAACACCGGGGAGCTGTTTTTT. This sequence joins TRBV19 and TRBJ2-2; TRBD2 matches at 10 bases. The V gene end was trimmed by 5 bases and the J gene end by 2 bases; junction bases not matched to a gene: 20. The CDR3 consists of 21 residues. The germline V gene encodes CDR1 LNHDA and CDR2 SQIVND (reference sequence).

CDR3 in amino acids: CASSFRREVAGPYEQYF. Here the CDR3 DNA reads TGTGCCAGCAGCTTCCGGCGGGAGGTAGCGGGGCCCTACGAGCAGTACTTC. This chain uses TRBV7-2 with TRBJ2-7; 8 bases agree with TRBD2. V shed 3 bases, J shed 2 bases, and the junction held 12 bases outside the gene matches. The CDR3 consists of 17 residues. The V gene's germline CDR1 is SGHTA and CDR2 FQGNSA. Using reference TRBV7-2 and TRBJ2-7 for the parts outside the CDR3, the full variable domain is GAGVSQSPSNKVTEKGKDVELRCDPISGHTALYWYRQSLGQGLEFLIYFQGNSAPDKSGLPSDRFSAERTGGSVSTLTIQRTQQEDSAVYLCASSFRREVAGPYEQYFGPGTRLTVT.

J is TRBJ1-2 and V is TRBV28; the match to TRBD1 covers 7 bases. J lost 4 bases, V lost 2 bases, and 7 bases had no gene match. The CDR3 is made up of 15 amino acids. CDR1 is MDHEN and CDR2 is SYDVKM in the germline V gene. The CDR3 DNA reads as TGTGCCAGCAGTTTAAAGGGGCAGGGGGTCTATGGCTACACCTTC. This sequence encodes CASSLKGQGVYGYTF.

V usage is TRBV4-3 and J usage is TRBJ2-1; D not resolved. Germline CDR1 reads LGHNA; CDR2 reads YSLEER. The CDR3 spans 16 residues. V lost 4 bases and J 8 bases, leaving 21 bases between the germline ends. This CDR3 is CASSPTPGLPFYEQFF. CDR3 sequence (DNA): TGCGCCAGCAGCCCTACCCCAGGCCTCCCCTTTTATGAGCAGTTCTTC.

This rearrangement joins TRBV2 to TRBJ2-7, with 8 bases lining up with TRBD2. Unmatched junction bases numbered 6, after V lost 3 bases and J lost 2 bases. This CDR3 has 15 amino acids. Germline CDR1 is SNHLY and CDR2 is FYNNEI. In DNA form, the CDR3 reads TGTGCCAGCAGTGAGCAGACTAGCGCTCCCTACGAGCAGTACTTC. The encoded protein is CASSEQTSAPYEQYF.